This T cell receptor (beta chain) was obtained from a study of OX40 agonist ivuxolimab in advanced cancers. Turning to the study itself: The study reported partial responses in three patients: one hepatocellular carcinoma, two cutaneous melanoma. General study results and limits: Also showing low normalized T-cell clonal expansion were some of the nonresponders. Patients with a partial response at 0.1-3.0 mg/kg had among the lowest clonal expansion.

A note on this clone: Its specificity is unknown.

V shed 5 bases and J 3 bases; nucleotides not matched to a gene: 17. The germline gives CDR1 LGHNA, CDR2 YSLEER. The length of the CDR3 is 19 residues. The protocol was immunoSEQ multiplex PCR, while the TCRdb copy is restricted to in-frame clones and leaves out a portion. The repertoire includes about 110,000 clones, less than 95% of them detected once, and 0.45% to 0.5% sits in the top ten. The clonotype comes from an adult with an advanced solid tumor such as melanoma, head and neck, liver or kidney cancer. The sample in question was CD4+ or CD8+ T cells sorted from blood, obtained in a trial of the OX40 agonist ivuxolimab. This chain joins TRBV4-3 and TRBJ2-7, with 12 bases matching TRBD1. CDR3 nucleotide sequence: TGCGCCAGCAGCAGGTACCGGGACAGGGGGCTTTATTCCGGCTACGAGCAGTACTTC. Translating it yields CASSRYRDRGLYSGYEQYF.